The entry below gives a single TCR beta chain sequence along with its context. This sample stems from a study of blood T cell repertoires in COVID-19. About the research overall: Acute-phase and convalescent COVID-19 samples originated in the United States, Italy and Spain. In each case, the material was cDNA or gDNA derived from T cells, B-cell-depleted T cells, or PBMCs.

In the original processing: Reference gene primer amplification gave estimated nucleated cell counts. Clones were sequenced by immunoSEQ multiplex PCR, and TCRdb holds only the in-frame ones, with some missing. V and J calls and clone size are as listed in that table; D and trimming were resolved from the DNA. The table has 75,000 to 95,000 clones, 87% seen once. Seattle patients were enrolled during active infection and followed longitudinally. The CDR3 length is 14 residues. Losses at the gene ends were 5 bases for V and 5 bases for J; bases not matched to a gene: 7. Germline V CDR1 and CDR2: SNHLY, FYNNEI.

This chain connects TRBV2 to TRBJ2-5, with 8 positions matching TRBD1. The source is a woman aged 55-70 years with COVID-19, enrolled during active disease. Material for sequencing was peripheral blood. The CDR3 here is CASSSDRGWETQYF. As DNA, the CDR3 is TGTGCCAGCAGTTCTGACAGGGGATGGGAGACCCAGTACTTC.